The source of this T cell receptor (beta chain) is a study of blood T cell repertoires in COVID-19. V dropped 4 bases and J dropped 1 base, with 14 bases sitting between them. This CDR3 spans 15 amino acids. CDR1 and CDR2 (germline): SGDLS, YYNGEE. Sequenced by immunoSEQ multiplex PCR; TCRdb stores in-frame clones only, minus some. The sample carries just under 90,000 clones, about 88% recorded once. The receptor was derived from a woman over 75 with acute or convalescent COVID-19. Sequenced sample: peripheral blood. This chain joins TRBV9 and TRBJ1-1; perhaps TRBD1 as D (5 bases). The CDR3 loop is CASSSVWGENTEAFF. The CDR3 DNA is TGTGCCAGCAGCTCCGTGTGGGGGGAGAACACTGAAGCTTTCTTT.